Listed here are 4 T cell receptor beta chains from one sample, sequenced in a study of blood T cell repertoires in COVID-19. Assay: immunoSEQ multiplex PCR; the TCRdb copy retains only in-frame clones and omits some. The sample lists some 300,000 clones, approximately 86% occurring once. Material for sequencing was peripheral blood. The receptors come from a woman aged 70 to 79 with COVID-19, enrolled during active disease.

This chain uses TRBV11-2 with TRBJ2-7, with a possible D match to TRBD2 (5 bases). The CDR3 runs 14 residues. Trimming stripped 3 bases from V and 5 bases from J, with 14 bases between. Germline CDR1 is SGHAT and CDR2 is FQNNGV. The CDR3 nucleotides are TGTGCCAGCAGCTTTCGAACTAGAGCCCACGAGCAGTACTTC. Protein: CASSFRTRAHEQYF.

The chain links TRBV6-5 to TRBJ2-2; 8 bases line up with TRBD1. Germline CDR1 MNHEY, CDR2 SVGAGI. J lost 8 bases, V lost 4 bases, and 9 bases had no gene match. The length of the CDR3 is 15 residues. This CDR3 is CASSFPTGVTGELFF. CDR3 bases: TGTGCCAGCAGTTTCCCGACAGGGGTCACTGGGGAGCTGTTTTTT.

In this sample, this clone turned up once. The chain joins TRBV9 to TRBJ2-3, with 9 bases that match TRBD2. With 0 bases clipped from V and 0 bases from J, the junction kept 14 bases outside the gene matches. The germline V gene has CDR1 SGDLS and CDR2 YYNGEE. The CDR3 is 20 residues long. The CDR3 region is CASSVATPSGGILSTDTQYF. The CDR3 DNA sequence: TGTGCCAGCAGCGTAGCTACTCCCAGCGGGGGGATCCTTAGCACAGATACGCAGTATTTT.

The V gene is TRBV2, the J gene TRBJ2-1; tentatively, D is TRBD1 (5 bases). The CDR3 sequence is 15 residues long. Trimming took off 6 bases at V and 0 bases at J, with 12 bases between the two ends. Per germline, CDR1 SNHLY and CDR2 FYNNEI. CDR3 DNA: TGTGCCAGCAGAGGCAGACAGATCTCCTACAATGAGCAGTTCTTC. Translation: CASRGRQISYNEQFF. The whole variable domain, remainder taken from reference TRBV2 and TRBJ2-1, is EPEVTQTPSHQVTQMGQEVILRCVPISNHLYFYWYRQILGQKVEFLVSFYNNEISEKSEIFDDQFSVERPDGSNFTLKIRSTKLEDSAMYFCASRGRQISYNEQFFGPGTRLTVL.